Each of the 8 T cell receptor beta chains below was sequenced from the same sample in a study of shared clonotypes between healthy human individuals (TCRdb year 2020). Receptor libraries were prepared by the immunoSEQ multiplex PCR assay. TCRdb took this table from immuneACCESS and kept in-frame rearrangements with V and J called. Such tables lack part of the clones; where checked against another copy, unresolved V genes explain under half of the gap, and the rest is unexplained. This sample has 2 million to 3 million clones in its table, and over 85% of those were observed once. The top ten clones comprise around 0.37% of the sample. Material for sequencing was naive CD4+ T cells from PBMCs. The sample's cell subset or site, from its label and the paper: CD45RA+ positively selected. These receptor sequences come from a man aged 18 to 29 in good health. Some clones in this sample may be carry-over from other donors' samples.

For this clone: At the DNA level, this CDR3 is encoded by other sequences in the same sample as well. The CDR3 reads CAWTRGYNEQFF. The CDR3 nucleotides are TGTGCCTGGACTAGGGGATACAATGAGCAGTTCTTC. This rearrangement joins TRBV30 to TRBJ2-1; weak D call: TRBD1 (5 bases). The CDR3 consists of 12 residues. Germline CDR1 and CDR2: GTSNPN and SVGIG (reference sequence). V was trimmed by 4 bases and J by 4 bases, leaving 8 bases between them.

V is TRBV7-8 and J is TRBJ2-7; the D call may be TRBD1 or TRBD2 (6 bases each). Germline lookup yields CDR1 SGHVS and CDR2 FQNEAQ. V was cut by 0 bases and J by 3 bases, with 18 bases left in between. This CDR3 has 17 amino acids. CDR3 loop: CASSLALPGGIIYEQYF. The CDR3, as DNA: TGTGCCAGCAGCTTAGCCCTCCCCGGGGGCATTATCTACGAGCAGTACTTC. Full variable domain (outside the CDR3, taken from reference TRBV7-8 and TRBJ2-7): GAGVSQSPRYKVAKRGQDVALRCDPISGHVSLFWYQQALGQGPEFLTYFQNEAQLDKSGLPSDRFFAERPEGSVSTLKIQRTQQEDSAVYLCASSLALPGGIIYEQYFGPGTRLTVT.

The V gene is TRBV5-1, the J gene TRBJ1-1; D might be TRBD1 (5 bases). V lost 0 bases and J 2 bases, leaving 11 bases between the germline ends. This CDR3 is built from 15 residues. Germline loops: CDR1 SGHRS, CDR2 YFSETQ. DNA for the CDR3: TGCGCCAGCAGCTTGGAAGGGGATCCCAACACTGAAGCTTTCTTT. This translates into CASSLEGDPNTEAFF.

The V gene is TRBV11-2, the J gene TRBJ2-7; D is tentatively TRBD1 or TRBD2 (5 bases each). The germline CDR1 and CDR2 sequences are SGHAT and FQNNGV. The length of the CDR3 is 13 residues. V lost 6 bases and J lost 4, with 13 bases in between. CDR3 amino acids: CASSGGVGYEQYF. The CDR3 DNA sequence: TGTGCCAGCAGTGGGGGTGTGGGATACGAGCAGTACTTC.

The chain is built from TRBV20-1 and TRBJ1-2; no reliable D call. The length of the CDR3 is 10 residues. The V gene's germline CDR1 is DFQATT and CDR2 SNEGSKA (reference sequence). Trimming took 6 bases from V and 3 from J, leaving 5 bases between them. CDR3 nucleotide sequence: TGCAGTGCCGCTTACTATGGCTACACCTTC. Its translation is CSAAYYGYTF.

The rearrangement uses TRBV27 and TRBJ1-2; no definite D call. V gave up 0 bases and J gave up 10 bases, with 18 bases separating them. The length of the CDR3 is 15 residues. Germline V CDR1 and CDR2: MNHEY, SMNVEV (reference sequence). The CDR3 coding sequence is TGTGCCAGCAGTTTATCGCCCCTTTACGGCACTTACTACACCTTC. Translating gives CASSLSPLYGTYYTF.

As concerns this clone: A read error may produce the germline difference seen at one junction end. This rearrangement joins TRBV6-5 to TRBJ1-5; D perhaps matches TRBD1 (6 bases). The CDR3 covers 15 residues. The germline gives CDR1 MNHEY, CDR2 SVGAGI. CDR3 sequence: CAGSPGVLSNQPQHF. DNA for the CDR3: TGTGCCGGCAGCCCAGGGGTATTAAGCAATCAGCCCCAGCATTTT.

About this clone itself: Distinct nucleotide sequences in the sample also encode this CDR3. The chain has TRBV5-1 and TRBJ1-4; D is unclear. This CDR3 is built from 14 residues. Between the trimmed V and J ends, which lost 0 bases and 4 bases, there was a span of 7 bases. Germline CDR1 is SGHRS and CDR2 is YFSETQ. The CDR3 region is CASSLVGVNEKLFF. CDR3 sequence (DNA): TGCGCCAGCAGCTTGGTGGGTGTTAATGAAAAACTGTTTTTT.